What follows are 8 T cell receptor beta chains derived from one specimen sequenced in a study of T cell responses to AZD1222 COVID-19 vaccine. Here immunoSEQ multiplex PCR was the method, and the copy in TCRdb shows in-frame clones only, minus some. The table includes approximately 91,000 clones, over 75% detected once. Here the sequenced sample was peripheral blood, taken on day 0 of AZD1222 vaccination. These receptors were collected from an adult in good health.

The gene calls are TRBV7-2 and TRBJ1-1; D unresolved. CDR3 length: 14 residues. V gave up 3 bases and J gave up 0 bases, with 8 bases separating them. The germline CDR1 and CDR2 sequences are SGHTA and FQGNSA. The CDR3 spells CASSFGQMNTEAFF. DNA of the CDR3: TGTGCCAGCAGCTTTGGGCAAATGAACACTGAAGCTTTCTTT. The variable domain in full, with the rest retrieved from reference TRBV7-2 and TRBJ1-1, is GAGVSQSPSNKVTEKGKDVELRCDPISGHTALYWYRQSLGQGLEFLIYFQGNSAPDKSGLPSDRFSAERTGGSVSTLTIQRTQQEDSAVYLCASSFGQMNTEAFFGQGTRLTVV.

This clone has only one observation. The chain employs TRBV4-3 and TRBJ1-6, with 11 bases fitting TRBD1. Germline V gene data show CDR1 as LGHNA and CDR2 as YSLEER. V was clipped by 1 base and J by 9 bases; unmatched bases: 2. CDR3 length: 15 residues. The CDR3 sequence is CASSQGTGGRSPLHF. For the CDR3, the DNA is TGCGCCAGCAGCCAAGGGACAGGGGGCCGTTCACCCCTCCACTTT.

The chain joins TRBV6-2 or TRBV6-3 to TRBJ1-4; tentatively, D is TRBD1 (6 bases). V lost 0 bases to trimming and J lost 8 bases, with 19 bases between them. The CDR3 runs 17 residues. Germline CDR1 is MNHEY and CDR2 is SVGEGT. CDR3: CASSYSWQQGTSEKLFF. The DNA for the CDR3 is TGTGCCAGCAGTTACTCTTGGCAACAGGGAACGAGCGAAAAACTGTTTTTT.

This chain connects TRBV28 to TRBJ1-3; D not certain. Germline V gene lookup returns CDR1 MDHEN and CDR2 SYDVKM. CDR3 length: 15 residues. V was shortened by 2 bases and J by 0 bases, with 8 bases between the two germline ends. The CDR3 spells CASSLPGISGNTIYF. The CDR3 nucleotides read TGTGCCAGCAGTTTACCGGGCATCTCTGGAAACACCATATATTTT.

This clone was found once. The J gene is TRBJ1-5, the V gene TRBV6-5; possible D gene TRBD1, 6 bases. CDR1 is MNHEY and CDR2 is SVGAGI in the germline V gene. V shed 5 bases and J shed 2 bases, with 10 bases lying between them. CDR3 length: 14 residues. The CDR3 sequence is CASSPRQGNQPQHF. The CDR3 region has the DNA TGTGCCAGCAGTCCCCGACAGGGCAATCAGCCCCAGCATTTT.

In its sample, this clone was seen once. V and J are TRBV3-1 (or the pseudogene TRBV3-2) and TRBJ2-7; TRBD2 matches at 7 bases. This CDR3 contains 17 residues. Germline V gives CDR1 LGHDT, CDR2 YNNKEL (reference sequence). Germline trimming cut 0 bases from V and 3 bases from J; bases unmatched to any gene: 11. The DNA of the CDR3 is TGTGCCAGCAGCCAAGAAACTCCTAGCGGACCAATCTACGAGCAGTACTTC. Amino acids: CASSQETPSGPIYEQYF.

This clone appeared once. This chain uses TRBV4-1 with TRBJ1-4, with D perhaps TRBD1 (5 bases). The CDR3 contains 17 residues. Trimming took off 0 bases at V and 0 bases at J, with 11 bases between the two ends. CDR1 and CDR2 from the germline V gene are MGHRA and YSYEKL. The CDR3: CASSQETKTATNEKLFF. The CDR3 bases are TGCGCCAGCAGCCAAGAAACCAAGACAGCAACTAATGAAAAACTGTTTTTT.

This rearrangement joins TRBV7-2 to TRBJ2-7; 9 positions agree with TRBD1. The CDR3 length is 13 residues. Trimming took 5 bases from V and 7 from J; bases not matched to a gene: 6. CDR1 is SGHTA and CDR2 is FQGNSA in the germline V gene. The CDR3 loop reads CASSTRQGVEQYF. DNA for the CDR3: TGTGCCAGCAGCACCCGACAGGGGGTAGAGCAGTACTTC.